This T cell receptor (beta chain) was retrieved from a study of tumor and adjacent non-tumor tissue in lung cancer. Study-level findings and limits: Normal lung showed higher cumulative top 100 clone frequency than tumor. Compared with tumor, normal lung showed significantly lower TCR diversity.

The library came from three nested PCR rounds adapted from ARM-PCR protocols. Via MiXCR, TCRdb re-called the multiplex PCR reads, giving one row per CDR3 protein. The sample includes 120,000 or so distinct CDR3 sequences, roughly 64% of them seen just once. This CDR3 is 18 amino acids long. Trimming left V 7 bases short and J 0 bases short, with 21 bases between. Per the germline V gene, CDR1 is LGHNA and CDR2 is YNFKEQ. The template was RNA from unsorted bulk tissue. On this clonotype itself: The antigen remains undetermined.

The TCR comes from a man aged 25-45 years with non-small cell lung cancer. Specimen: lung tumor tissue. The rearrangement joins TRBV4-2 to TRBJ2-2; the D call may be TRBD1 or TRBD2 (5 bases each). The CDR3 loop is CASNPGELAGSNTGELFF. In nucleotides, the CDR3 is TGTGCCAGCAACCCTGGGGAGCTAGCAGGGTCGAACACCGGGGAGCTGTTTTTT.